The sequence of this TCR beta chain was determined in a study of T cell changes during pregnancy in multiple sclerosis (dated by TCRdb to the late 2010s). In terms of the full investigation: In women with multiple sclerosis, the researchers looked at how the T cell repertoire shifted as pregnancy progressed.

Points on this clone: Its binding antigen is unknown. The input lacks base qualities; no much larger clone sits a single base away.

Inclusive of the bounding cysteine and phenylalanine, the CDR3 is 15 residues long. The sequence is cut down to CDR3 DNA, 45 bases in frame from base 1. V and J are trimmed by 6 bases and 5 bases, and the gene matches miss 8 bases of the junction. As encoded in the germline V gene (reference sequence), CDR1 is MNHNY while CDR2 is SVGAGI. To prepare the library, the immunoSEQ multiplex PCR assay was applied. This immuneACCESS table, as held by TCRdb, lists in-frame sequences with V and J called but not all clones. Of the missing ones, under half trace to an unresolved V gene in checked studies; the others have no known cause. For this sample there are 100,000 or so clones; 85% to 95% appear just once. The top ten constitute 0.99% of the sample.

This TCR came from a female donor with multiple sclerosis, enrolled in a pregnancy study. The chain is assembled from TRBV6-6 and TRBJ1-1; a stretch of 11 junction bases matches TRBD1. Sample: peripheral blood, taken after pregnancy. The nucleotides are TGTGCCAGCAGCACCGGGACAGGGGGATATACTGAAGCTTTCTTT. It encodes CASSTGTGGYTEAFF.